The rows below give T cell receptor beta chains drawn from one sample of a study of T cell responses to AZD1222 COVID-19 vaccine. Using immunoSEQ multiplex PCR, the repertoire was profiled, and TCRdb retains in-frame clones only, with some absent. The sample yields roughly 200,000 clones, around nine tenths seen once. The sequencing used peripheral blood, collected on day 0 of AZD1222 vaccination. The origin of the receptors is an adult in good health. The CDR3 runs from the conserved cysteine through the conserved F or W. Each record gives: CDR3 length, J gene, clone size, V gene, D gene, CDR3 DNA, CDR3 protein. A D gene is named only where the DNA matches it firmly. Size is omitted from some rows. Given values are once, few, many or a class for expanded clones.

cdr3_length: 14; j_call: TRBJ2-7; clone_size: .; v_call: TRBV2; d_call: .; cdr3_nt: TGTGCCAGCCCAACAAGGCCCTCGTACTACGAGCAGTACTTC; cdr3_aa: CASPTRPSYYEQYF
cdr3_length: 17; j_call: TRBJ1-3; clone_size: .; v_call: TRBV9; d_call: TRBD1; cdr3_nt: TGTGCCAGCAGCGACGGAAGGGACAGGGAGTCTGGAAACACCATATATTTT; cdr3_aa: CASSDGRDRESGNTIYF
cdr3_length: 14; j_call: TRBJ1-2; clone_size: .; v_call: TRBV5-1; d_call: .; cdr3_nt: TGCGCCAGCAGCTTGGTTGACGGTAACTATGGCTACACCTTC; cdr3_aa: CASSLVDGNYGYTF
cdr3_length: 14; j_call: TRBJ2-1; clone_size: once; v_call: TRBV10-2; d_call: .; cdr3_nt: TGCGCCAGCAGTGTTACCCTGACTAGCAATGAGCAGTTCTTC; cdr3_aa: CASSVTLTSNEQFF
cdr3_length: 12; j_call: TRBJ2-3; clone_size: .; v_call: TRBV2; d_call: .; cdr3_nt: TGTGCCAGCAGTGAAGCGCCTAACCGAACAGTTTTT; cdr3_aa: CASSEAPNRTVF
cdr3_length: 15; j_call: TRBJ2-3; clone_size: .; v_call: TRBV2; d_call: .; cdr3_nt: TGTGCCAGCAGTGAAATGCCTACTTCCACAGATACGCAGTATTTT; cdr3_aa: CASSEMPTSTDTQYF
cdr3_length: 14; j_call: TRBJ2-2; clone_size: .; v_call: TRBV9; d_call: .; cdr3_nt: TGTGCCAGCAGCATTGCAGGGAGTGCCGGGGAGCTGTTTTTT; cdr3_aa: CASSIAGSAGELFF
cdr3_length: 14; j_call: TRBJ1-1; clone_size: .; v_call: TRBV11-1; d_call: .; cdr3_nt: TGTGCCAGCAGCGGCAGGGGTCTGAACACTGAAGCTTTCTTT; cdr3_aa: CASSGRGLNTEAFF
cdr3_length: 14; j_call: TRBJ1-2; clone_size: .; v_call: TRBV6-2/TRBV6-3; d_call: .; cdr3_nt: TGTGCCAGCAGTTACTCGCGGGAAATCTATGGCTACACCTTC; cdr3_aa: CASSYSREIYGYTF
cdr3_length: 14; j_call: TRBJ2-3; clone_size: .; v_call: TRBV11-2; d_call: .; cdr3_nt: TGTGCCAGCAGCCCAGGACTGAGCACAGATACGCAGTATTTT; cdr3_aa: CASSPGLSTDTQYF
cdr3_length: 12; j_call: TRBJ2-3; clone_size: .; v_call: TRBV29-1; d_call: .; cdr3_nt: TGCAGCTCGGGGGTTAGCACAGATACGCAGTATTTT; cdr3_aa: CSSGVSTDTQYF
cdr3_length: 15; j_call: TRBJ2-7; clone_size: .; v_call: TRBV4-1; d_call: TRBD1; cdr3_nt: TGCGCCAGCAGCCACCGGGACAGGGCTACCTACGAGCAGTACTTC; cdr3_aa: CASSHRDRATYEQYF
cdr3_length: 11; j_call: TRBJ1-1; clone_size: .; v_call: TRBV3-1/TRBV3-2; d_call: .; cdr3_nt: TGTGCCAGCAGCCAGGAGTCTGAAGCTTTCTTT; cdr3_aa: CASSQESEAFF
cdr3_length: 16; j_call: TRBJ2-1; clone_size: .; v_call: TRBV18; d_call: TRBD2; cdr3_nt: TGTGCCAGCTCACCGGGAAGCGGGGGAGGTCAGGATGAGCAGTTCTTC; cdr3_aa: CASSPGSGGGQDEQFF
cdr3_length: 13; j_call: TRBJ2-5; clone_size: .; v_call: TRBV6-6; d_call: .; cdr3_nt: TGTGCCAGCAGTACGGACAGCCAAGAGACCCAGTACTTC; cdr3_aa: CASSTDSQETQYF
cdr3_length: 14; j_call: TRBJ2-5; clone_size: .; v_call: TRBV28; d_call: .; cdr3_nt: TGTGCCAGCAGCCCTCCTTCCGGGGAGGAGACCCAGTACTTC; cdr3_aa: CASSPPSGEETQYF
cdr3_length: 15; j_call: TRBJ2-5; clone_size: .; v_call: TRBV30; d_call: .; cdr3_nt: TGTGCCTGTCATCTCGCGCTTAGAACTTCAGAGACCCAGTACTTC; cdr3_aa: CACHLALRTSETQYF
cdr3_length: 16; j_call: TRBJ1-4; clone_size: few; v_call: TRBV2; d_call: TRBD1; cdr3_nt: TGTGCCAGCACCCGACAGGGGTCTGCAACTAATGAAAAACTGTTTTTT; cdr3_aa: CASTRQGSATNEKLFF
cdr3_length: 13; j_call: TRBJ2-7; clone_size: .; v_call: TRBV11-2; d_call: .; cdr3_nt: TGTGCCAGCAGCTTAACCAGGGCCTACGAGCAGTACTTC; cdr3_aa: CASSLTRAYEQYF
cdr3_length: 14; j_call: TRBJ1-6; clone_size: .; v_call: TRBV12-5; d_call: .; cdr3_nt: TGTGCTAGTGGTTTGTGGGCTGGGAATTCACCCCTCCACTTT; cdr3_aa: CASGLWAGNSPLHF
cdr3_length: 13; j_call: TRBJ1-1; clone_size: .; v_call: TRBV6-5; d_call: TRBD1; cdr3_nt: TGTGCCAGCAGTAGAGGACAGGGGACTGAAGCTTTCTTT; cdr3_aa: CASSRGQGTEAFF
cdr3_length: 15; j_call: TRBJ1-5; clone_size: .; v_call: TRBV5-5; d_call: .; cdr3_nt: TGTGCCAGCAGCTGGGCCCACAGCATTGAGCAGCCCCAGCATTTT; cdr3_aa: CASSWAHSIEQPQHF
cdr3_length: 16; j_call: TRBJ2-7; clone_size: .; v_call: TRBV13; d_call: .; cdr3_nt: TGTGCCAGCAGCCCGTATGGCATCGGAAAGGGCTACGAGCAGTACTTC; cdr3_aa: CASSPYGIGKGYEQYF
cdr3_length: 13; j_call: TRBJ2-2; clone_size: .; v_call: TRBV11-2; d_call: .; cdr3_nt: TGTGCCAGCAGCTTAGAGCGTACCGGGGAGCTGTTTTTT; cdr3_aa: CASSLERTGELFF
cdr3_length: 13; j_call: TRBJ1-2; clone_size: .; v_call: TRBV5-6; d_call: .; cdr3_nt: TGTGCCAGCAGCTTGGTAGAGAACTATGGCTACACCTTC; cdr3_aa: CASSLVENYGYTF
cdr3_length: 15; j_call: TRBJ2-7; clone_size: .; v_call: TRBV5-4; d_call: TRBD1; cdr3_nt: TGTGCCAGCAGCCGGGGGGGACAGGGGGCGGACGAGCAGTACTTC; cdr3_aa: CASSRGGQGADEQYF
cdr3_length: 15; j_call: TRBJ1-4; clone_size: .; v_call: TRBV7-3; d_call: TRBD1; cdr3_nt: TGTGCCAGCAGCCCAACAGGGGCGAAGAATGAAAAACTGTTTTTT; cdr3_aa: CASSPTGAKNEKLFF
cdr3_length: 16; j_call: TRBJ2-3; clone_size: .; v_call: TRBV5-4; d_call: TRBD1; cdr3_nt: TGTGCCAGCAGCAAACCGGGACAGGGTCGCACAGATACGCAGTATTTT; cdr3_aa: CASSKPGQGRTDTQYF
cdr3_length: 15; j_call: TRBJ2-1; clone_size: .; v_call: TRBV4-1; d_call: TRBD1; cdr3_nt: TGCGCCAGCAGCCAAGACTGGGCAGGGGGCAATGAGCAGTTCTTC; cdr3_aa: CASSQDWAGGNEQFF
cdr3_length: 15; j_call: TRBJ1-2; clone_size: few; v_call: TRBV10-1; d_call: .; cdr3_nt: TGCGCCAGCAGTGATTTAACAGTTCTTAACTATGGCTACACCTTC; cdr3_aa: CASSDLTVLNYGYTF
cdr3_length: 14; j_call: TRBJ1-5; clone_size: .; v_call: TRBV24-1; d_call: .; cdr3_nt: TGTGCCACCAGTGATAGATCAGAGAATCAGCCCCAGCATTTT; cdr3_aa: CATSDRSENQPQHF
cdr3_length: 15; j_call: TRBJ2-5; clone_size: .; v_call: TRBV9; d_call: .; cdr3_nt: TGTGCCAGCAGCGTAGCTGCCGGAGTTCAAGAGACCCAGTACTTC; cdr3_aa: CASSVAAGVQETQYF
cdr3_length: 16; j_call: TRBJ2-1; clone_size: .; v_call: TRBV19; d_call: TRBD2; cdr3_nt: TGTGCCAGCAGGACTAGCGGGGTCTCTCTAATCAATGAGCAGTTCTTC; cdr3_aa: CASRTSGVSLINEQFF
cdr3_length: 15; j_call: TRBJ2-7; clone_size: .; v_call: TRBV6-1; d_call: TRBD2; cdr3_nt: TGTGCCAGCAGTGATCTAGCGGGGGGGGTTTACGAGCAGTACTTC; cdr3_aa: CASSDLAGGVYEQYF
cdr3_length: 14; j_call: TRBJ1-1; clone_size: .; v_call: TRBV14; d_call: TRBD1; cdr3_nt: TGTGCCAGCAGCCACACAGGGGGCTGGACTGAAGCTTTCTTT; cdr3_aa: CASSHTGGWTEAFF
cdr3_length: 12; j_call: TRBJ2-7; clone_size: .; v_call: TRBV10-3; d_call: .; cdr3_nt: TGTGCCATCAGTGACGGTCCCTACGAGCAGTACTTC; cdr3_aa: CAISDGPYEQYF
cdr3_length: 14; j_call: TRBJ1-6; clone_size: .; v_call: TRBV30; d_call: .; cdr3_nt: TGTGCCTGGAAGGTGGGGGCTGCGAATTCACCCCTCCACTTT; cdr3_aa: CAWKVGAANSPLHF
cdr3_length: 15; j_call: TRBJ1-1; clone_size: once; v_call: TRBV6-5; d_call: .; cdr3_nt: TGTGCCAGCAGTTATGCGGGGGTAGGGAACACTGAAGCTTTCTTT; cdr3_aa: CASSYAGVGNTEAFF
cdr3_length: 15; j_call: TRBJ1-2; clone_size: .; v_call: TRBV4-1; d_call: .; cdr3_nt: TGCGCCAGCAGCCAGGGGGACACCGCTAACTATGGCTACACCTTC; cdr3_aa: CASSQGDTANYGYTF
cdr3_length: 13; j_call: TRBJ2-7; clone_size: once; v_call: TRBV7-2; d_call: TRBD1; cdr3_nt: TGTGCCAGCAGCACCTCCAGGGGGCTCGAGCAGTACTTC; cdr3_aa: CASSTSRGLEQYF
cdr3_length: 16; j_call: TRBJ2-1; clone_size: .; v_call: TRBV6-2/TRBV6-3; d_call: TRBD1; cdr3_nt: TGTGCCAGCAGTTACTCCGGGACAGGAATTTACAATGAGCAGTTCTTC; cdr3_aa: CASSYSGTGIYNEQFF
cdr3_length: 13; j_call: TRBJ2-5; clone_size: .; v_call: TRBV6-5; d_call: .; cdr3_nt: TGTGCCAGCAGTTACCTTAACCAAGAGACCCAGTACTTC; cdr3_aa: CASSYLNQETQYF
cdr3_length: 17; j_call: TRBJ1-1; clone_size: once; v_call: TRBV15; d_call: TRBD1; cdr3_nt: TGTGCCACCAGCAGAGGACAGGGAGGTAGGAAGAGCACTGAAGCTTTCTTT; cdr3_aa: CATSRGQGGRKSTEAFF
cdr3_length: 14; j_call: TRBJ2-7; clone_size: .; v_call: TRBV5-6; d_call: .; cdr3_nt: TGTGCCAGCAGCTTGGCCGAGGCAGTCTACGAGCAGTACTTC; cdr3_aa: CASSLAEAVYEQYF
cdr3_length: 14; j_call: TRBJ2-1; clone_size: .; v_call: TRBV19; d_call: TRBD2; cdr3_nt: TGTGCCAGTAGTCTTAACGGGGGGGCCAATGAGCAGTTCTTC; cdr3_aa: CASSLNGGANEQFF
cdr3_length: 15; j_call: TRBJ2-7; clone_size: .; v_call: TRBV19; d_call: .; cdr3_nt: TGTGCCAGTAGTATTACTAAGACAGGTCCCTACGAGCAGTACTTC; cdr3_aa: CASSITKTGPYEQYF
cdr3_length: 17; j_call: TRBJ2-5; clone_size: few; v_call: TRBV2; d_call: .; cdr3_nt: TGTGCCAGCAGTGGCACTGAAGGGATCGGTTTTGGGGAGACCCAGTACTTC; cdr3_aa: CASSGTEGIGFGETQYF
cdr3_length: 15; j_call: TRBJ1-5; clone_size: .; v_call: TRBV2; d_call: .; cdr3_nt: TGTGCCAGCAGACAGGGCGGAGCGGTCAATCAGCCCCAGCATTTT; cdr3_aa: CASRQGGAVNQPQHF
cdr3_length: 14; j_call: TRBJ2-2; clone_size: .; v_call: TRBV9; d_call: .; cdr3_nt: TGTGCCAGCAGCGTAGTGGTGAACACCGGGGAGCTGTTTTTT; cdr3_aa: CASSVVVNTGELFF
cdr3_length: 15; j_call: TRBJ1-1; clone_size: once; v_call: TRBV18; d_call: .; cdr3_nt: TGTGCCAGCTCACCACCCCAGCGAGAGAACACTGAAGCTTTCTTT; cdr3_aa: CASSPPQRENTEAFF
cdr3_length: 11; j_call: TRBJ2-7; clone_size: .; v_call: TRBV30; d_call: .; cdr3_nt: TGTGCCTGGGGGAGCTCCTACGAGCAGTACTTC; cdr3_aa: CAWGSSYEQYF
cdr3_length: 16; j_call: TRBJ1-3; clone_size: .; v_call: TRBV5-1; d_call: .; cdr3_nt: TGCGCCAGCAGCTTGGAGTCCCCCGGCTCTGGAAACACCATATATTTT; cdr3_aa: CASSLESPGSGNTIYF
cdr3_length: 12; j_call: TRBJ1-3; clone_size: .; v_call: TRBV5-6; d_call: .; cdr3_nt: TGTGCCAGCGGGAGCTCTGGAAACACCATATATTTT; cdr3_aa: CASGSSGNTIYF
cdr3_length: 16; j_call: TRBJ2-2; clone_size: few; v_call: TRBV6-4; d_call: TRBD1; cdr3_nt: TGTGCCAGCAGTCCCGGACAGGAAGGTTCGACCGGGGAGCTGTTTTTT; cdr3_aa: CASSPGQEGSTGELFF
cdr3_length: 15; j_call: TRBJ2-2; clone_size: .; v_call: TRBV6-5; d_call: .; cdr3_nt: TGTGCCAGCAATGGGGGGACAACTAACACCGGGGAGCTGTTTTTT; cdr3_aa: CASNGGTTNTGELFF
cdr3_length: 16; j_call: TRBJ1-2; clone_size: .; v_call: TRBV3-1/TRBV3-2; d_call: .; cdr3_nt: TGTGCCAGCAGCCTATCCATGGGGCGAACTAACTATGGCTACACCTTC; cdr3_aa: CASSLSMGRTNYGYTF
cdr3_length: 16; j_call: TRBJ1-2; clone_size: .; v_call: TRBV6-6; d_call: .; cdr3_nt: TGTGCCAGCAGTTACTCCGTGCGGCAGCAAAACTATGGCTACACCTTC; cdr3_aa: CASSYSVRQQNYGYTF
cdr3_length: 14; j_call: TRBJ1-3; clone_size: .; v_call: TRBV28; d_call: TRBD1; cdr3_nt: TGTGCCAGCAGTTCAGGGGGCTCTGGAAACACCATATATTTT; cdr3_aa: CASSSGGSGNTIYF
cdr3_length: 15; j_call: TRBJ2-7; clone_size: .; v_call: TRBV12-2; d_call: .; cdr3_nt: TGTGCAAGTCGCTTAGCTTCGATCTGTTCCTACGAGCAGTACTTC; cdr3_aa: CASRLASICSYEQYF
cdr3_length: 16; j_call: TRBJ1-5; clone_size: .; v_call: TRBV7-2; d_call: .; cdr3_nt: TGTGCCAGCAGCTTAGATGGGACAAATAGCAATCAGCCCCAGCATTTT; cdr3_aa: CASSLDGTNSNQPQHF